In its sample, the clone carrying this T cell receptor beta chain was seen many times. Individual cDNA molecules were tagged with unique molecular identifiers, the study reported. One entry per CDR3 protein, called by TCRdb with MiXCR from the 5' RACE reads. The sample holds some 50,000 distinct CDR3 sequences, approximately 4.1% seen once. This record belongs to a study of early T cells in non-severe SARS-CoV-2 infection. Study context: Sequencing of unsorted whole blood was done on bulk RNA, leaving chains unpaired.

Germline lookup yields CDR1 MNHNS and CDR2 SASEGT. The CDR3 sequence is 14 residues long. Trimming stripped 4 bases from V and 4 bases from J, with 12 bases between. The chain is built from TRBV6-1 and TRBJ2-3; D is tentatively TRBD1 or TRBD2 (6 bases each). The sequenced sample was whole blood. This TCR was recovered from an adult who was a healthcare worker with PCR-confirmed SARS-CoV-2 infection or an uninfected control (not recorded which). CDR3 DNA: TGTGCCAGCAGTGGAGGGGGAGGCCCAGATACGCAGTATTTT. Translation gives CASSGGGGPDTQYF.